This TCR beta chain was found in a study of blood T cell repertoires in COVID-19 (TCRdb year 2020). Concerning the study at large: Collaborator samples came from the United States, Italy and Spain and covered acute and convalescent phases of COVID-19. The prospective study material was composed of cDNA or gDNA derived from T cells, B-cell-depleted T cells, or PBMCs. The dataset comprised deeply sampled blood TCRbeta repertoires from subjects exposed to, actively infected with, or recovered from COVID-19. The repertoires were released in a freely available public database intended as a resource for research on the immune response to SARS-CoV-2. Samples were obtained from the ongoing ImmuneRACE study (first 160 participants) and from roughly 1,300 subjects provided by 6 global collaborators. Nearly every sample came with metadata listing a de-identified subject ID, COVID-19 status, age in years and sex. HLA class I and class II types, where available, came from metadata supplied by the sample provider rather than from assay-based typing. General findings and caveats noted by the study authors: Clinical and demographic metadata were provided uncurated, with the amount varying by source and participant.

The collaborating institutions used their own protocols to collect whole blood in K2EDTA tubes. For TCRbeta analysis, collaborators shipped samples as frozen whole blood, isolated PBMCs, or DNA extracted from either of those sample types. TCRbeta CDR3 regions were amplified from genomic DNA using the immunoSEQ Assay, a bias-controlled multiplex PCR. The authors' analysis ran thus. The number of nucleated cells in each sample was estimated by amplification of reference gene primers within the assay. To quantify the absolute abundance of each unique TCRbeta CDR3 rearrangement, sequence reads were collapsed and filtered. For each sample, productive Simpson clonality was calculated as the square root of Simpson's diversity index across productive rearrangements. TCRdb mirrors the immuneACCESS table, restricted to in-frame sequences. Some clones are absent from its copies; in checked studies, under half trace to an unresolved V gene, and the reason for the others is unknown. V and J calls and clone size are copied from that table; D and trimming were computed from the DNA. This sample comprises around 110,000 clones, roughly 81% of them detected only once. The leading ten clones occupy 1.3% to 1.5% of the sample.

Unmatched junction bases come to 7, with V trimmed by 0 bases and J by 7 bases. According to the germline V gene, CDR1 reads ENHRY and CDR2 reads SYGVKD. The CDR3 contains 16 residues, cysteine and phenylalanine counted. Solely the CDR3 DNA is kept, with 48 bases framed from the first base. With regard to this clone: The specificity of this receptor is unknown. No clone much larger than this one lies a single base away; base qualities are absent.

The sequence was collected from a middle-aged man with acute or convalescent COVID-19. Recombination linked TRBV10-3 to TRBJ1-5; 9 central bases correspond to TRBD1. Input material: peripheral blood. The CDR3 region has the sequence CAISESLGQGGQPQHF. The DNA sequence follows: TGTGCCATCAGTGAGTCCTTGGGACAGGGCGGACAGCCCCAGCATTTT.